The present TCR beta chain was sequenced within a study of cytomegalovirus exposure and HLA in healthy donors (dated by TCRdb to 2015 to 2018). For context, the study as a whole: In an earlier analysis of about 560 of the donors, 276 Gb of sequence data and just under 120 million unique TCR beta sequences from some 170 million T cells were reported. The number of donors typed differed by locus, with about 629-640 for A, B, C, DRB1 and DQB1, more than 500 for DQA1, approximately 580 for DPA1, and around 450 for DPB1. To predict cytomegalovirus infection status, the study brought together high-throughput TCR immunosequencing, statistical association of individual TCRs with disease status, and machine learning. Every repertoire in the discovery cohort had been generated on one and the same sequencing platform. The study profiled the T cell repertoires of about 720 subjects by immunosequencing and related them to cytomegalovirus serostatus. Rather than using new phenotypic data, the later analysis identified candidate immune exposures from TCR beta sequences and from how often those sequences occurred across donors. In a later genetic analysis, genome-wide SNP genotypes for 398 of the 666 donors were used, and that subset was treated as a discovery cohort. Roughly five DR-DQ haplotypes were treated as single units for association and clustering because of strong linkage in the cohort. In an earlier analysis of 500 to 650 of the donors, high-throughput TCR beta sequencing was used to judge whether each TCR beta V gene segment behaved as functional or pseudogenic. Donor age, sex, ethnicity and CMV serostatus were collected together with the repertoire data. Around 320 gigabases of sequencing data and 78 million or so unique TCR sequences were included in an early release covering 550 to 800 HLA-typed donors. In a later analysis, previously published TCR beta repertoires from hundreds of donors were re-analyzed and high-resolution HLA genotyping was added so that TCR occurrence patterns could be studied. Among 398 genotyped donors of the cohort, an average of roughly 240,000 unique TCR beta nucleotide sequences were sequenced per donor, around a sixth of them non-productive. Among the approximately 420 genotyped donors, around 81% belonged to the genetic ancestry cluster associated with self-reported Caucasian donors. Besides the first cohort of under 700 subjects, a separate validation cohort made up of roughly 120 different subjects was used. The study aimed to test whether signatures of past pathogen exposure could be identified by cataloging public T cell receptors. Both class I and class II loci were covered by HLA typing, at four-digit resolution.

CDR1 and CDR2 are read off the germline V gene (reference sequence) as WNHNN and SYGVQD. There are 14 amino acids in the CDR3, from cysteine to phenylalanine inclusive. Left in the record is the CDR3 DNA by itself, 42 bases read in frame from the first base. At the junction V is shortened by 6 bases and J by 2 bases; bases outside the gene matches: 5. Broad study findings and their caveats: When HLA alleles, especially DR and DQ, strongly co-occurred, attributing TCR associations to individual alleles was difficult. The classifier was reported to diagnose cytomegalovirus status with high specificity and sensitivity in both the original cohort and the validation cohort. Because HLA typing was unavailable for some donors at each locus, only the typed subset was used in association tests. A later analysis associated 17,000 or so TCR beta sequences with specific HLA alleles at a false discovery rate of 0.05. In a later genetic analysis, a missense DCLRE1C variant was associated with V-gene and J-gene trimming of TCR beta chains, and the association was replicated in an independent cohort. The study listed approximately 160 TCR beta chains as associated with cytomegalovirus. In this cohort, only TCR beta chains were sequenced, and detectable features were limited by the absence of alpha or paired-chain data. A later analysis found that most CMV-associated TCR beta chains appeared HLA-restricted, with HLA associations seemingly driven largely by CMV exposure. Some IMGT-functional V segments, including TRBV6-2 and TRBV6-3, could not be distinguished by the 87-base-pair reads and were therefore excluded. Correlated functional status among segregating V segments might reflect linkage disequilibrium, but an unknown experimental factor could not be ruled out. The only immune exposure information available for the cohort was CMV serostatus. Sequencing depth was assumed to be roughly uniform across donors in the presence/absence analyses, though that assumption may not hold. A cluster of highly shared sequence variants was judged likely to represent a technical artifact of the sequencing pipeline. A later genetic analysis reported fewer N-insertions in productive TCRs among donors in an Asian-associated ancestry cluster than the roughly 700-donor mean. A few of the identified cytomegalovirus-associated TCR beta chains were confirmed in vitro to be specific for cytomegalovirus antigens. Most TCR sequences were seen in very few donors, while some public TCRs were found in many individuals. A further reported finding was that TCR beta sequences accurately predicted the HLA-A and HLA-B alleles for most subjects in the first cohort. Several of the top co-occurrence clusters appeared to be linked to parvovirus B19, influenza, CMV and Epstein-Barr virus, according to a later analysis. Compared with equally common non-associated chains, HLA-associated TCR beta chains in a later analysis were more clonally expanded and had lower generation probabilities. In an earlier analysis of over 550 of the donors, most TCR beta V segments were observed in productive rearrangements about 90% or about 30% of the time, broadly matching IMGT annotations. A later analysis found that TCR association rates varied across HLA loci, with DRB1 alleles showing the most associated TCRs and HLA-C alleles the fewest. Over 15 rarely observed V segments, including chromosome 9 orphons, were excluded from the earlier analysis of a few hundred of the donors because counts were too low. The authors suggested that the approach could potentially be generalized to other disease states and immunological phenotypes.

The table lists this clone with a few counts. Its antigen is not yet known. Within one base of it there is no much larger clone, and no base qualities were kept. In total, approximately 700 healthy bone marrow donors made up the cohort. Cohort members were all nominally healthy when sampled, although unrecorded immune exposures were likely present. The donor tested CMV seropositive and was one of the 289 seropositive cohort members. Every donor gave a peripheral blood sample, and the peripheral blood mononuclear cells from that sample were used for TCR beta sequencing. Genomic DNA extraction from the blood cell samples was performed with the Qiagen DNeasy Blood Extraction Kit. Library preparation employed the immunoSEQ multiplex PCR assay. A mixture of 60 forward primers for TCR Vbeta segments and 13 reverse primers for TCR Jbeta segments was used in the multiplex PCR. The CDR3 region of rearranged TCR beta genes was amplified from genomic DNA with a multiplex PCR assay. Amplified TCR beta libraries were sequenced as 87-base-pair reads on the Illumina HiSeq System. The source study handled its data this way. In a later analysis, some 80 million unique TCR beta chains were counted across the approximately 670 repertoires, and around 10 million of these chains were shared by at least two donors. Raw reads were error-corrected and collapsed into unique sequences by a nearest-neighbor algorithm in which closely related sequences were merged to remove PCR and sequencing errors. V, D and J gene segments were assigned by aligning CDR3 sequences to IMGT reference sequences. For a sequence to be retained, a match of at least six nucleotides was required to both a V gene segment and a J gene segment. Rearrangements were called productive when the CDR3 lacked stop codons and stayed in frame with V and J; all others were non-productive. CDR3 was defined by IMGT convention, running from the second conserved V-encoded cysteine to the conserved J-encoded phenylalanine. In an earlier analysis of approximately 590 of the donors, sequences lacking an unambiguous match to a single V gene segment were excluded. An earlier analysis of a few hundred of the donors called V segments functional above 56.7% productive rearrangements and segregating when the between-donor standard deviation exceeded 5%. A statistical classification framework was built for diagnosing cytomegalovirus status from the catalog of TCR beta chain sequences. In a later analysis, V and J genes were assigned by comparing TCR nucleotide sequences against IMGT/GENE-DB human TR gene sequences. In a later analysis, CDR3 sequences and most-parsimonious VDJ recombination scenarios were assigned using the TCRdist pipeline. A later analysis defined each TCR beta chain by its CDR3 amino acid sequence plus V-gene family, and excluded reads lacking a unique V-gene family. A later analysis removed 592 highly shared, low-generation-probability nucleotide sequences to deal with suspected cross-contamination and a sequencing artifact. In a later analysis, a clonal expansion index for each public chain was calculated from normalized within-repertoire ranks of inferred template counts. A later analysis computed generation probabilities with a VDJ recombination model fitted to out-of-frame rearrangements, and checked the results against IGoR. Hypergeometric tests were used in a later analysis to score TCR-TCR, TCR-HLA and TCR-CMV co-occurrence, with a repertoire-size bias correction applied to the TCR pairs. In a later analysis, false discovery rates were estimated by permuting HLA or CMV assignments 20 times. In a later analysis, co-occurring TCRs were grouped using DBSCAN, with TCRdist sequence similarity added in when clustering inside HLA-allele-positive subsets. For co-occurrence clustering, repertoires with fewer than 30,000 or more than 120,000 public chains were excluded, along with roughly 5 repertoires with anomalous nucleotide sharing. TCRdb's version of the immuneACCESS table is confined to in-frame rearrangements and falls short of the full clone set. An unresolved V gene accounts for under half of the shortfall where checked; the remainder is of unknown origin. That table is the source of V, J and clone size, and D and trimming were worked out from the DNA. In all, the sample holds about 160,000 clones, and around three quarters of those were seen once. The ten largest account for 3.7% of the sample.

The sample taken for sequencing was PBMCs. The V and J segments used are TRBV10-1 and TRBJ2-3; TRBD2 fits 7 bases in the junction. This sequence originates from a man younger than 40 in good health and CMV-seropositive. The bases read TGCGCCAGCAGCCGCGGGGGTACCACAGATACGCAGTATTTT. Its translation is CASSRGGTTDTQYF.